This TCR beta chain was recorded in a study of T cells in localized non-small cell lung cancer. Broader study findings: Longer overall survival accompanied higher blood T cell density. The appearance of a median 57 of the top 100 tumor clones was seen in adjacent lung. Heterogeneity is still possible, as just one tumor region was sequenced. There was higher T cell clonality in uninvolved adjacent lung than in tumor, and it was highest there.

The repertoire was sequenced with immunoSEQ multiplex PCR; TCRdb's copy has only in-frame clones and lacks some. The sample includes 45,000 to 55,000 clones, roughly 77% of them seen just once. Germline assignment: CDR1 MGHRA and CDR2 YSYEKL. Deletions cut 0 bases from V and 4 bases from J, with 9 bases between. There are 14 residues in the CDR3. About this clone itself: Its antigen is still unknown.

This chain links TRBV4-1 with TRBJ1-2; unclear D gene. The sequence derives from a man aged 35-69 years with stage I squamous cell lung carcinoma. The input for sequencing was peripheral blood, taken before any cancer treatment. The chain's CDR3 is CASSQDTSPYGYTF. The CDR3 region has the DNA TGCGCCAGCAGCCAAGATACCAGTCCCTATGGCTACACCTTC.